The 2 T cell receptor beta chains given below trace back to one sample, sequenced in a study of shared clonotypes between healthy human individuals (dated by TCRdb to about 2020). Preparation of the library involved the immunoSEQ multiplex PCR assay. TCRdb re-hosts the immuneACCESS table, in-frame sequences only. Its copies lack some clones; in the studies checked, an unresolved V gene accounts for under half of them, and the cause for the rest is not known. This sample comprises 650,000 to 750,000 clones, 72% of them detected only once. The ten biggest clones cover roughly 1.8% of the sample. Sequencing input: memory CD4+ T cells sorted from blood. The cell subset or site label of this sample denotes: CD45RA-negative fraction. These receptors were taken from a young woman in good health.

The chain links TRBV7-8 to TRBJ1-5, with TRBD1 matching over 8 bases. Germline-derived CDR1 and CDR2 are SGHVS and FQNEAQ. J was trimmed by 5 bases and V by 5 bases; bases with no gene match: 8. The length of the CDR3 is 15 residues. CDR3 sequence reads: CASSIGQGGDQPQHF. CDR3 DNA: TGTGCCAGCAGCATCGGACAGGGAGGTGATCAGCCCCAGCATTTT.

The rearrangement joins TRBV5-1 to TRBJ2-5; 11 bases align to TRBD2. Germline V gene sequence: CDR1 SGHRS, CDR2 YFSETQ. V shed 0 bases, J shed 7 bases, and the junction held 5 bases outside the gene matches. This CDR3 contains 15 residues. The CDR3 DNA follows: TGCGCCAGCAGCTTGGGACTAGCGGGATTAATGACCCAGTACTTC. Translation: CASSLGLAGLMTQYF.